Shown below are 9 T cell receptor beta chains from a single sample sequenced in a study of T cell repertoires in cytomegalovirus infection (dated by TCRdb to the late 2010s). Read against the paper, the sample's treatment or condition label means: in vitro stimulation with specific CMV peptide epitopes to enrich CMV-specific T cells. The antigens these receptors bind are not known. The reads were generated on an Illumina HiSeq 1500. Clones were called with MiXCR by TCRdb after fastp trimmed the public reads at Q25, and only in-frame beta chains were retained. Each CDR3 protein appears once, grouped with its most common genes and DNA. The sample table holds about 480,000 distinct CDR3 sequences, of which roughly a third were seen once. 17% of the sample belongs to the ten largest clones. Source: cultured PBMCs, taken from culture after CMV antigen stimulation. The receptor source for this set is a human donor in good health (CMV status not recorded). Some clones in this sample may be carry-over from other donors' samples.

This clonotype was observed a handful of times. The gene calls are TRBV20-1 and TRBJ1-5; D remains unclear. The ends were cut back, 0 bases at V and 4 bases at J, with 7 bases in the middle. CDR3 size: 13 residues. Germline V lookup: CDR1 DFQATT, CDR2 SNEGSKA (reference sequence). The CDR3 bases are TGCAGTGCTAGAGATCTAGTTAATCAGCCCCAGCATTTT. Its protein is CSARDLVNQPQHF.

This clonotype was seen only a few times. This chain joins TRBV5-6 and TRBJ2-7, with D possibly matching TRBD2 (5 bases). CDR1 SGHDT and CDR2 YYEEEE come from the germline V gene. Trimming stripped 4 bases from V and 1 base from J, with 15 bases between. This CDR3 is built from 15 residues. This chain's CDR3 is CASSRLTGVSYEQYF. CDR3 sequence (DNA): TGTGCCAGCAGCCGACTAACCGGGGTTTCCTACGAGCAGTACTTC.

The rearrangement uses TRBV12-3 or TRBV12-4 and TRBJ2-7; 7 bases match TRBD1. The CDR3 consists of 16 residues. The V segment lost 5 bases and the J segment 2 bases; nucleotides outside the gene matches: 12. CDR3 DNA sequence: TGTGCCAGCAGTCTTCCGCACAGGGGAATCGCCTACGAGCAGTACTTC. It translates to CASSLPHRGIAYEQYF.

This chain connects TRBV4-2 to TRBJ2-7, with 7 positions matching TRBD2. Germline CDR1 LGHNA, CDR2 YNFKEQ. The length of the CDR3 is 15 residues. Trimming removed 1 base from V and 1 base from J; junction bases left unmatched: 4. Here the CDR3 reads CASSQGDGRSYEQYF. Here the CDR3 DNA reads TGTGCCAGCAGCCAAGGCGACGGGAGGTCCTACGAGCAGTACTTC.

This rearrangement joins TRBV19 to TRBJ1-4, with D uncertain. Trimming cost V 6 bases and J 7 bases, with 9 bases left between them. CDR1 LNHDA and CDR2 SQIVND come from the germline V gene (reference sequence). CDR3 length equals 12 residues. CDR3 region: CASSSLGEKLFF. CDR3 sequence (DNA): TGTGCCAGTAGCTCGTTAGGTGAAAAACTGTTTTTT.

This chain connects TRBV28 to TRBJ2-7; TRBD1 matches at 12 bases. Germline V gene data show CDR1 as MDHEN and CDR2 as SYDVKM. J was trimmed by 6 bases and V by 6 bases; bases with no gene match: 9. This CDR3 region has 15 residues. CDR3 coding DNA: TGTGCCAGCAGGCCCGGGACAGGGGGCGTGAGCGAGCAGTACTTC. This translates into CASRPGTGGVSEQYF.

V gene TRBV6-2 or TRBV6-3 combines with J gene TRBJ2-5; D possibly corresponds to TRBD1 (5 bases). This CDR3 comprises 13 residues. V gave up 10 bases and J gave up 5 bases, with 17 bases separating them. Germline lookup yields CDR1 MNHEY and CDR2 SVGEGT. CDR3 amino acids: CATRVGFGETQYF. In DNA, the CDR3 is TGTGCCACCAGGGTTGGCTTCGGGGAGACCCAGTACTTC.

This rearrangement joins TRBV28 to TRBJ2-1; D gene ambiguous. There are 13 residues in the CDR3. The V end was cut by 6 bases, the J end by 4 bases, with 10 bases between. Germline lookup yields CDR1 MDHEN and CDR2 SYDVKM. CDR3 DNA sequence: TGTGCCAGCAGACAAGATCCTTACAATGAGCAGTTCTTC. Its translation: CASRQDPYNEQFF.

This chain joins TRBV27 and TRBJ2-1; D perhaps matches TRBD2 (5 bases). Per germline, CDR1 MNHEY and CDR2 SMNVEV (reference sequence). The CDR3 spans 17 residues. V was cut by 6 bases and J by 0 bases, with 18 bases left in between. CDR3 amino acids: CASRLLGVQSSYNEQFF. The CDR3 DNA follows: TGTGCCAGCAGACTGCTCGGGGTGCAAAGCTCCTACAATGAGCAGTTCTTC.